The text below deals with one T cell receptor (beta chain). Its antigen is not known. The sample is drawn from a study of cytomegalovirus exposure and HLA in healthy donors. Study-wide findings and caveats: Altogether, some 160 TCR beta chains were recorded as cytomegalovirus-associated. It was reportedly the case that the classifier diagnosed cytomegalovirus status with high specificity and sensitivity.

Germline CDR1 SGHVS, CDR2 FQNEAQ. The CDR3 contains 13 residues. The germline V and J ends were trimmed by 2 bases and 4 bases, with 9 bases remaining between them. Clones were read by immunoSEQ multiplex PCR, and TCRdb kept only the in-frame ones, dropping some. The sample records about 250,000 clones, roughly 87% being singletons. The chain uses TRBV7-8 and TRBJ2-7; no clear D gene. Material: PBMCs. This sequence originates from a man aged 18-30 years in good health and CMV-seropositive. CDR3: CASSLMGGYEQYF. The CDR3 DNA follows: TGTGCCAGCAGCTTAATGGGTGGTTACGAGCAGTACTTC.